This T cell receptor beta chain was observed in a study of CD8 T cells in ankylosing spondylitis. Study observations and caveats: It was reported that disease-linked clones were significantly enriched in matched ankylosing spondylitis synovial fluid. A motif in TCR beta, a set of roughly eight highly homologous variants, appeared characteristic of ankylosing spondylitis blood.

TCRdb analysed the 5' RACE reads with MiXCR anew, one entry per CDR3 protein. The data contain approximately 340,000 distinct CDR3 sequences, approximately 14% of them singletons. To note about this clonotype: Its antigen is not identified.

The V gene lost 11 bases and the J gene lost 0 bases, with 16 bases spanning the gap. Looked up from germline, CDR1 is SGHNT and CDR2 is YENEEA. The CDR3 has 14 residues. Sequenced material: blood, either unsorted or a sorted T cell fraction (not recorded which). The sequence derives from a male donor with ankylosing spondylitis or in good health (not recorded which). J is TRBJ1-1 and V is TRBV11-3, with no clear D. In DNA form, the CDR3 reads TGTGCCCCTGGACCTAGGGCAATGAACACTGAAGCTTTCTTT. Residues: CAPGPRAMNTEAFF.